The clone carrying this T cell receptor beta chain has just one count. At the DNA level, this CDR3 is encoded by other sequences in the same sample as well. These data come from a study of CD8+ T cells in alopecia areata. The treatment: oral pan-JAK inhibitor, 5-10 mg twice daily. It was cDNA, reverse transcribed from extracted RNA, that served as the sequencing template. Using immunoSEQ multiplex PCR, the repertoire was profiled, and TCRdb retains in-frame clones only, with some absent. The sample carries approximately 190,000 clones, about 62% recorded once. The CDR3 is made up of 11 amino acids. Trimming pared 6 bases from V and 2 bases from J, leaving 6 bases between. Germline CDR1 DFQATT, CDR2 SNEGSKA (reference sequence).

The TCR sequence derives from a human donor with alopecia areata. The specimen was CD4+ T cells sorted from blood, collected at week 24, from a patient treated with tofacitinib. V and J are TRBV20-1 and TRBJ2-3; the D is unclear. The CDR3 sequence: CSASSTDTQYF. CDR3 DNA sequence: TGCAGTGCCTCTTCCACAGATACGCAGTATTTT.